The 8 T cell receptor beta chains below come from one sample, sequenced in a study of shared clonotypes between healthy human individuals. Repertoires were generated with immunoSEQ multiplex PCR, while TCRdb's copy carries only in-frame clones and drops some. The table has 2 million to 3 million clones, around 94% seen once; the top ten hold about 0.13%. Sequenced: naive CD4+ T cells sorted from blood. Described subset: CD45RA+ positively selected. Source of these receptors: a man aged 18 to 30 in good health.

The V and J genes are TRBV27 and TRBJ1-1; D is perhaps TRBD1 (5 bases). The CDR3 consists of 16 residues. V was shortened by 3 bases and J by 4 bases, with 18 bases between the two germline ends. Germline assignment: CDR1 MNHEY and CDR2 SMNVEV (reference sequence). The CDR3 reads CASSFDGGGRGTEAFF. As DNA, the CDR3 is TGTGCCAGCAGTTTTGATGGGGGAGGGCGGGGCACTGAAGCTTTCTTT.

V and J are TRBV4-1 and TRBJ2-1, with 7 bases that match TRBD2. Germline CDR1 and CDR2: MGHRA and YSYEKL. The CDR3 spans 14 residues. V shed 2 bases and J 5 bases; nucleotides not matched to a gene: 3. The chain's CDR3 is CASSQMTSHNEQFF. CDR3 sequence (DNA): TGCGCCAGCAGCCAAATGACTAGCCACAATGAGCAGTTCTTC.

The chain joins TRBV27 to TRBJ1-1, with D possibly being TRBD1 (5 bases). V dropped 0 bases and J dropped 3 bases, with 14 bases sitting between them. This CDR3 spans 16 amino acids. The germline V gene has CDR1 MNHEY and CDR2 SMNVEV (reference sequence). CDR3 bases: TGTGCCAGCAGTTTATCGATGACCAGGGCTTACACTGAAGCTTTCTTT. It is translated as CASSLSMTRAYTEAFF.

V is TRBV10-3 and J is TRBJ1-1; TRBD1 aligns across 9 bases. CDR1 and CDR2 (germline): ENHRY, SYGVKD. CDR3 length equals 14 residues. Losses at the gene ends were 4 bases for V and 4 bases for J; bases not matched to a gene: 4. The CDR3 sequence: CAISVTGGPTEAFF. The CDR3 DNA sequence: TGTGCCATCAGTGTGACAGGGGGACCCACTGAAGCTTTCTTT.

This clone appeared once. This chain links TRBV5-4 with TRBJ2-5; TRBD2 matches at 12 bases. The CDR3 loop spans 16 amino acids. Per germline, CDR1 SGHNT and CDR2 YYREEE (reference sequence). Losses at the gene ends were 4 bases for V and 3 bases for J; bases not matched to a gene: 7. CDR3 bases: TGTGCCAGCAGCAAAACTAGCGGGAGGCTCGAAGAGACCCAGTACTTC. Protein: CASSKTSGRLEETQYF.

The chain is built from TRBV7-9 and TRBJ1-1; D ambiguous. CDR3 length: 13 residues. The germline V and J ends were trimmed by 3 bases and 4 bases, with 9 bases remaining between them. Germline V lookup: CDR1 SEHNR, CDR2 FQNEAQ (reference sequence). CDR3 sequence: CASSFRSPTEAFF. CDR3 sequence (DNA): TGTGCCAGCAGCTTTCGTAGCCCCACTGAAGCTTTCTTT.

This clone appeared a single time. The sample holds other DNA sequences that translate to the same CDR3. The rearrangement links TRBV18 to TRBJ1-2; D is ambiguous. Trimming pared 3 bases from V and 2 bases from J, leaving 7 bases between. The CDR3 loop spans 13 amino acids. CDR1 KGHSH and CDR2 LQKENI come from the germline V gene. The CDR3 reads CASSPDLNYGYTF. CDR3 DNA sequence: TGTGCCAGCTCACCCGATCTAAACTATGGCTACACCTTC.

V gene TRBV28 combines with J gene TRBJ2-7; the D gene could be TRBD1 or TRBD2 (5 bases each). Germline V gives CDR1 MDHEN, CDR2 SYDVKM. The CDR3 has 15 amino acids. V was cut by 7 bases and J by 0 bases, with 16 bases left in between. CDR3 in DNA: TGTGCCAGCAAAACCGACAGAGGGGCCTCCTACGAGCAGTACTTC. Residues: CASKTDRGASYEQYF.